Listed below are T cell receptor beta chains from one sample, sequenced in a study of blood T cells in healthy people across ages. TCRdb passed the 5' RACE reads through MiXCR, listing each CDR3 protein once. The repertoire consists of around 1,600,000 distinct CDR3 sequences, with 40% to 45% occurring once and the leading ten covering around 4%. The sequencing sample was made of blood. The receptor source for this set is a woman aged 18-30 years in good health. Both conserved end residues are part of each CDR3. D genes are given only for firm matches. A row's size may be missing; if present it is once, few, many or a size class.

size,J,V,D,DNA,CDR3
NA,TRBJ1-5,TRBV12-3/TRBV12-4,NA,TGTGCCAGCAGTCGGAGCGATCCGCCCCAGCATTTT,CASSRSDPPQHF
NA,TRBJ2-7,TRBV7-9,NA,TGTGCCAGCAGCTTTCTCCAGGGAGGCTCCTACGAGCAGTACTTC,CASSFLQGGSYEQYF
NA,TRBJ1-1,TRBV7-2,NA,TGTGCCAGCAGCCCATTCGTGGGGGGCACTGAAGCTTTCTTT,CASSPFVGGTEAFF
NA,TRBJ2-6,TRBV7-3,TRBD2,TGTGCCAGCAGCTTTGGACTAGCGGGAGGTGTTGCTGGGGCCAACGTCCTGACTTTC,CASSFGLAGGVAGANVLTF
NA,TRBJ1-1,TRBV4-1,NA,TGCGCCAGCAGTCCCAGGTCGGGAGGTGAAGCTTTCTTT,CASSPRSGGEAFF
NA,TRBJ2-5,TRBV4-3,NA,TGCGCCAGCAGCCTAAGACACCGGTCCAAAGAGACCCAGTACTTC,CASSLRHRSKETQYF
NA,TRBJ2-1,TRBV20-1,NA,TGCAGTGCTAGAGATACTACGAACAATGAGCAGTTCTTC,CSARDTTNNEQFF
NA,TRBJ2-3,TRBV20-1,NA,TGCAGTGCTAGAAAACTCCAACGGGATACGCAGTATTTT,CSARKLQRDTQYF
NA,TRBJ2-3,TRBV29-1,TRBD1,TGCAGCGTTACCCGGGCCGGGACAGAGGGATATACGCAGTATTTT,CSVTRAGTEGYTQYF
NA,TRBJ2-1,TRBV7-9,NA,TGTGCCAGCAGCTTGACAGTCGATGAGCAGTTCTTC,CASSLTVDEQFF
NA,TRBJ1-1,TRBV6-5,NA,TGTGCCAGCAGTTACAGTCGACAGGTCACTGAAGCTTTCTTT,CASSYSRQVTEAFF
NA,TRBJ2-5,TRBV11-2,TRBD2,TGTGCCAGCAGCTTAGCCCGACTAGCCGGATACAATGAGCAGTACTTC,CASSLARLAGYNEQYF
NA,TRBJ1-2,TRBV6-6,NA,TGTGCCAGCAGTTACCCCGATTTGGTTAGGTACTATGGCTACACCTTC,CASSYPDLVRYYGYTF
NA,TRBJ1-4,TRBV6-1,NA,TGTGCCAGTTCCGAAGTTGGTAGTGAAAAACTGTTTTTT,CASSEVGSEKLFF
NA,TRBJ1-5,TRBV15,NA,TGTGCCACCAGCAGAGCCGGGCCGTATCAGCCCCAGCATTTT,CATSRAGPYQPQHF
few,TRBJ1-4,TRBV7-9,TRBD1,TGTGCCAGCAACAATAGGGGGCGGATTAATGAAAAACTGTTTTTT,CASNNRGRINEKLFF
NA,TRBJ2-5,TRBV4-3,NA,TGCGCCAGCAGCCCTAATTCTCCAGGGAAGCAGTACTTC,CASSPNSPGKQYF
NA,TRBJ2-7,TRBV20-1,TRBD2,TGTAGAGCCCTAGCGGCGGGATCCTACGAGCAGTACTTC,CRALAAGSYEQYF
NA,TRBJ2-3,TRBV4-2,TRBD2,TGTGCCAGCAGCCAAGATCCCTTCGGGGCGGGAGACCACACAGATACGCAGTATTTT,CASSQDPFGAGDHTDTQYF
few,TRBJ2-4,TRBV5-6,NA,TGTGCCAGCAGCTTGGGGTCGGGGGCCATTCAGTACTTC,CASSLGSGAIQYF
NA,TRBJ2-1,TRBV11-2,NA,TGTGCCAGCAGCCATCCCCTGCGGCGTTATGAGCAGTTCTTC,CASSHPLRRYEQFF
once,TRBJ1-1,TRBV20-1,NA,TGCAGTGCTAGATTTGGTTTGGAGACTGAAGCTTTCTTT,CSARFGLETEAFF
few,TRBJ2-5,TRBV7-3,NA,TGTGCCAGCAGCCTCCGACCCTCTAGGGGGGAGACCCAGTACTTC,CASSLRPSRGETQYF
NA,TRBJ1-4,TRBV27,TRBD1,TGTGCCAGCAGTTGGACAGGGGGCGTTTATGAAAAACTGTTTTTT,CASSWTGGVYEKLFF
few,TRBJ2-5,TRBV3-1,NA,TGTGCCAGCAGCCACCGAACTATGAGCCCTCGAGAGACCCAGTACTTC,CASSHRTMSPRETQYF
NA,TRBJ2-4,TRBV5-1,NA,TGCGCCAGCAGCCCCAATGGGGCGGCCAAAAACATTCAGTACTTC,CASSPNGAAKNIQYF
few,TRBJ2-7,TRBV4-1,NA,TGCGCCAGCAGCCCAGTAGGGACGGCACGCTCCTACGAGCAGTACTTC,CASSPVGTARSYEQYF
NA,TRBJ2-5,TRBV11-2,NA,TGTGCCAGCAGCGCCTCTAGGGAGACCCAGTACTTC,CASSASRETQYF
few,TRBJ1-2,TRBV4-1,NA,TGCGCCAGCAGCCAAGTTCTGACAGTGAATGGCTACACCTTC,CASSQVLTVNGYTF
NA,TRBJ2-3,TRBV7-8,NA,TGTGCCAGCAGCCCTGTTCGAGCGGGCCGCACAGATACGCAGTATTTT,CASSPVRAGRTDTQYF
NA,TRBJ2-1,TRBV24-1,NA,TGTGCCACCTCCGGGGCCTTTAACAATGAGCAGTTCTTC,CATSGAFNNEQFF
NA,TRBJ1-1,TRBV7-9,TRBD1,TGTGCCAGCAGCTCACAGACAGGGCCGAACACTGAAGCTTTCTTT,CASSSQTGPNTEAFF
few,TRBJ2-1,TRBV20-1,NA,TGCAGTGCTCGGCGGGGACAGCTCTTCAATGAGCAGTTCTTC,CSARRGQLFNEQFF
NA,TRBJ2-2,TRBV7-2,NA,TGTGCCAGCAGCTTGCCGAGACAGACCGGGGAGCTGTTTTTT,CASSLPRQTGELFF
few,TRBJ2-5,TRBV9,NA,TGTGCCAGCAGCCCGGGGGCCTCTCTGGAGACCCAGTACTTC,CASSPGASLETQYF
few,TRBJ2-1,TRBV5-5,NA,TGTGCCAGCAGCTTGATAAGTACGGATGAGCAGTTCTTC,CASSLISTDEQFF
NA,TRBJ2-1,TRBV15,NA,TGTGCCACCAGCAGAGGTGTTGGCAATGAGCAGTTCTTC,CATSRGVGNEQFF
many,TRBJ2-3,TRBV9,TRBD2,TGTGCCAGCAGCGTAGATAGCGGGGCCGGGGATACGCAGTATTTT,CASSVDSGAGDTQYF
NA,TRBJ1-1,TRBV20-1,NA,TGCAGTGTTCCGGGACCCGGGGGGACTGAAGCTTTCTTT,CSVPGPGGTEAFF
NA,TRBJ2-2,TRBV9,NA,TGTGCCAGCAGCGTGCGACGGGAAAACACCGGGGAGCTGTTTTTT,CASSVRRENTGELFF
NA,TRBJ1-1,TRBV5-4,NA,TGTGCCAGCAGCTCGACGAGGGATGGGAGGACTGAAGCTTTCTTT,CASSSTRDGRTEAFF
few,TRBJ2-1,TRBV9,NA,TGTGCCAGCAGCGTCTCCCCCGAGGGTCGAGAGCAGTTCTTC,CASSVSPEGREQFF
few,TRBJ1-2,TRBV4-1,NA,TGCGCCAGCAGCCAAGAGTATACGAACTATGGCTACACCTTC,CASSQEYTNYGYTF
NA,TRBJ2-1,TRBV6-5,TRBD2,TGTGCCAGCAGTTACTCTAGCGGGAGGGCCGGTTACAATGAGCAGTTCTTC,CASSYSSGRAGYNEQFF
NA,TRBJ2-1,TRBV20-1,TRBD2,TGCAGTGCTACCAGCGGGGTAATCTCCTACAATGAGCAGTTCTTC,CSATSGVISYNEQFF
few,TRBJ2-1,TRBV7-2,TRBD2,TGTGCCAGCAGCTACGCCGGGACTAAAACCTACAATGAGCAGTTCTTC,CASSYAGTKTYNEQFF
NA,TRBJ1-2,TRBV4-3,NA,TGCGCCAGCAGCCAAGTCCATAGGGGTCGGAGGGGCAAGGACTATGGCTACACCTTC,CASSQVHRGRRGKDYGYTF
NA,TRBJ2-7,TRBV7-2,TRBD1,TGTGCCAGCAGCTTAGTCTTTGGGACAGGAACCTACAATGAGCAGTACTTC,CASSLVFGTGTYNEQYF
few,TRBJ1-5,TRBV27,NA,TGTGCCAGCAGTTTTATGGCAGGAGAGAATCAGCCCCAGCATTTT,CASSFMAGENQPQHF
NA,TRBJ1-5,TRBV10-3,NA,TGTGCCATCAGTGAGTCCAAGCAGACCTCCCTTGGGCCCCAGCATTTT,CAISESKQTSLGPQHF
once,TRBJ2-1,TRBV12-3/TRBV12-4,TRBD2,TGTGCCAGCAGTTTACATGGCGGGAGGGCCGGGAATGAGCAGTTCTTC,CASSLHGGRAGNEQFF
few,TRBJ2-3,TRBV11-2,NA,TGTGCCAGCAGCTCTAATAGAGGCTCCACTAGCACAGATACGCAGTATTTT,CASSSNRGSTSTDTQYF